The 27 T cell receptor beta chains given below trace back to one sample, sequenced in a study of PD-L1 blockade in urothelial cancer. Assay: immunoSEQ multiplex PCR; the TCRdb copy retains only in-frame clones and omits some. The top ten hold approximately 9% of the sample, which has about 88,000 clones, roughly nine tenths seen once. Sequencing used PBMCs, obtained around atezolizumab (anti-PD-L1) treatment. The source of these receptors is a man aged 60 to 75 with urothelial cancer.

The chain joins TRBV28 to TRBJ1-4; 8 positions agree with TRBD1. J lost 8 bases, V lost 5 bases, and 7 bases had no gene match. The CDR3 is 14 residues long. Germline V lookup: CDR1 MDHEN, CDR2 SYDVKM. In DNA form, the CDR3 reads TGTGCCAGCAGTCGGACAGGGAGAGGAGAAAAACTGTTTTTT. It translates to CASSRTGRGEKLFF.

Only one count was recorded for this clone. The rearrangement uses TRBV5-6 and TRBJ2-3; 9 nucleotides line up with TRBD1. J gave up 3 bases and V 2 bases, and 10 bases lay outside the gene matches. The CDR3 length is 17 residues. Germline CDR1 is SGHDT and CDR2 is YYEEEE. The CDR3 region is CASSLTGTGLSTDTQYF. In DNA form, the CDR3 reads TGTGCCAGCAGCTTAACCGGGACAGGGTTGAGTACAGATACGCAGTATTTT. Combining the CDR3 with reference TRBV5-6 and TRBJ2-3 gives the whole variable domain DAGVTQSPTHLIKTRGQQVTLRCSPKSGHDTVSWYQQALGQGPQFIFQYYEEEERQRGNFPDRFSGHQFPNYSSELNVNALLLGDSALYLCASSLTGTGLSTDTQYFGPGTRLTVL.

The rearrangement links TRBV7-2 to TRBJ2-2; 8 bases are a match to TRBD2. The germline gives CDR1 SGHTA, CDR2 FQGNSA. This CDR3 spans 16 amino acids. V lost 2 bases to trimming and J lost 1 base; unmatched junction nucleotides: 3. The CDR3 nucleotides are TGTGCCAGCAGCTTAATAGCGGGGATGAACACCGGGGAGCTGTTTTTT. It codes for CASSLIAGMNTGELFF.

The V and J genes are TRBV5-4 and TRBJ1-2; D is undetermined. V lost 4 bases to trimming and J lost 5 bases, with 12 bases between them. This CDR3 is built from 13 residues. From germline, CDR1 is SGHNT and CDR2 YYREEE (reference sequence). The CDR3 here is CASSADGEYGYTF. The CDR3 nucleotides are TGTGCCAGCAGCGCCGACGGGGAATATGGCTACACCTTC.

The chain is built from TRBV7-9 and TRBJ2-5, with 7 bases identical to TRBD1. Germline lookup yields CDR1 SEHNR and CDR2 FQNEAQ (reference sequence). This CDR3 contains 15 residues. The junction had 4 bases not matched to a gene; V was cut back by 1 base and J by 2 bases. The CDR3 nucleotides read TGTGCCAGCAGCTTAGGGGACAGACAACAAGAGACCCAGTACTTC. The encoded protein is CASSLGDRQQETQYF.

The gene calls are TRBV5-1 and TRBJ1-2; tentatively, D is TRBD1 (5 bases). This CDR3 region has 15 residues. CDR1 and CDR2 (germline): SGHRS, YFSETQ. V lost 4 bases, J lost 6 bases, and 19 bases lay in between. CDR3 loop: CASSDPGSPINGYTF. The CDR3 nucleotides are TGCGCCAGCAGCGATCCAGGGTCGCCGATCAATGGCTACACCTTC.

The V call is TRBV5-1, the J call TRBJ2-7, with 7 bases aligning to TRBD2. Germline loops: CDR1 SGHRS, CDR2 YFSETQ. This CDR3 is built from 12 residues. V shed 6 bases and J 5 bases; nucleotides not matched to a gene: 5. As DNA, the CDR3 is TGCGCCAGCACCGATGGGGGGGACGAGCAGTACTTC. Its protein is CASTDGGDEQYF.

This chain links TRBV29-1 with TRBJ1-2; weak D call: TRBD1 (5 bases). CDR1 and CDR2 (germline): SQVTM, ANQGSEA. The CDR3 has 12 amino acids. Trimming stripped 5 bases from V and 6 bases from J, with 13 bases between. The CDR3 sequence is CSVQGSRNGYTF. CDR3 sequence (DNA): TGCAGCGTTCAGGGTAGTAGGAATGGCTACACCTTC.

V usage is TRBV5-1 and J usage is TRBJ2-5, with 8 bases matching TRBD2. CDR3 length: 15 residues. V lost 0 bases, J lost 5 bases, and 6 bases stayed unmatched. Germline CDR1 and CDR2: SGHRS and YFSETQ. Here the CDR3 DNA reads TGCGCCAGCAGCTTGGAGGCTCGGACTAGCGAGACCCAGTACTTC. Residues: CASSLEARTSETQYF.

This rearrangement joins TRBV6-1 to TRBJ1-1, with 11 bases that match TRBD1. Germline V gene sequence: CDR1 MNHNS, CDR2 SASEGT. V shed 4 bases, J shed 7 bases, and the junction held 2 bases outside the gene matches. The CDR3 consists of 13 residues. CDR3 amino acids: CASSGTGGDEAFF. CDR3 nucleotides: TGTGCCAGCAGTGGGACAGGGGGCGATGAAGCTTTCTTT.

Only one count was recorded for this clone. The gene calls are TRBV7-8 and TRBJ2-5; 8 nucleotides align to TRBD1. Germline CDR1 reads SGHVS; CDR2 reads FQNEAQ. Trimming cost V 5 bases and J 6 bases; bases outside gene matches: 8. The CDR3 has 14 residues. DNA for the CDR3: TGTGCCAGCAGCCGAAATACAGGGGGGCAGACCCAGTACTTC. This gives the protein CASSRNTGGQTQYF.

The chain has TRBV9 and TRBJ2-5, with TRBD2 matching over 7 bases. The CDR3 length is 14 residues. Germline CDR1 SGDLS, CDR2 YYNGEE. Trimming took 5 bases from V and 1 from J; bases not matched to a gene: 5. The CDR3 DNA sequence: TGTGCCAGCAGTCCTAGGACTAGCCAAGAGACCCAGTACTTC. Its protein is CASSPRTSQETQYF.

The table lists this clone with a count of one. The chain carries TRBV10-1 and TRBJ2-7, with a possible D match to TRBD2 (6 bases). The length of the CDR3 is 14 residues. V was cut by 4 bases and J by 0 bases, with 10 bases left in between. CDR1 WNHNN and CDR2 SYGVQD come from the germline V gene (reference sequence). CDR3: CASSAGRDSYEQYF. The DNA for the CDR3 is TGCGCCAGCAGTGCCGGGCGGGACTCCTACGAGCAGTACTTC.

This clone was seen a single time. The J gene is TRBJ2-7, the V gene TRBV18; TRBD1 might be the D (6 bases). CDR1 is KGHSH and CDR2 is LQKENI in the germline V gene. CDR3 size: 15 residues. Trimming shortened V by 4 bases and J by 3 bases, and 16 bases separated the two germline ends. The CDR3 DNA is TGTGCCAGCTCACGGACAGCCAGCGAGTACTACGAGCAGTACTTC. It specifies CASSRTASEYYEQYF. Full variable domain (rest looked up from reference TRBV18 and TRBJ2-7): NAGVMQNPRHLVRRRGQEARLRCSPMKGHSHVYWYRQLPEEGLKFMVYLQKENIIDESGMPKERFSAEFPKEGPSILRIQQVVRGDSAAYFCASSRTASEYYEQYFGPGTRLTVT.

The chain links TRBV15 to TRBJ2-7; 9 positions agree with TRBD1. CDR3 length equals 16 residues. Losses at the gene ends were 1 base for V and 3 bases for J; bases not matched to a gene: 7. CDR1 and CDR2 from the germline V gene are LNHNV and YYDKDF (reference sequence). This CDR3 reads CATSRAGTGINYEQYF. CDR3 nucleotide sequence: TGTGCCACCAGCAGAGCCGGGACAGGGATTAACTACGAGCAGTACTTC.

This clone appeared once. The V call is TRBV11-2, the J call TRBJ2-4; no definite D call. V was trimmed by 7 bases and J by 5 bases, leaving 9 bases between them. Germline-derived CDR1 and CDR2 are SGHAT and FQNNGV. The CDR3 covers 12 residues. The chain's CDR3 is CASTLGENIQYF. The CDR3 nucleotides read TGTGCCAGCACCCTCGGAGAAAACATTCAGTACTTC.

This rearrangement joins TRBV2 to TRBJ2-1, with D perhaps TRBD2 (5 bases). The CDR3 is 11 amino acids. Trimming took off 5 bases at V and 7 bases at J, with 6 bases between the two ends. Germline V gene lookup returns CDR1 SNHLY and CDR2 FYNNEI. The chain's CDR3 is CASSSGNEQFF. The CDR3 nucleotides are TGTGCCAGCAGTAGCGGAAATGAGCAGTTCTTC.

CDR3 bases: TGTGCCCACACTAGCGGGGGATACAATGAGCAGTTCTTC. Translation: CAHTSGGYNEQFF. The chain joins TRBV30 to TRBJ2-1, with 11 bases matching TRBD2. In germline, CDR1 is GTSNPN, CDR2 SVGIG (reference sequence). The CDR3 spans 13 residues. V dropped 8 bases and J dropped 4; count of bases not matched to a gene: 4.

This sequence joins TRBV27 and TRBJ1-1, with a possible D match to TRBD1 (5 bases). Germline V gene data show CDR1 as MNHEY and CDR2 as SMNVEV (reference sequence). The CDR3 covers 15 residues. V was cut by 2 bases and J by 5 bases, with 15 bases left in between. CDR3 region: CASSLIEGGDTEAFF. The CDR3 DNA is TGTGCCAGCAGTTTAATCGAGGGAGGGGATACTGAAGCTTTCTTT.

The chain uses TRBV2 and TRBJ2-1; tentatively, D is TRBD1 (7 bases). The V gene's germline CDR1 is SNHLY and CDR2 FYNNEI. The CDR3 length is 13 residues. The V end was cut by 8 bases, the J end by 4 bases, with 12 bases between. CDR3 residues: CASGRGEYNEQFF. In nucleotides, the CDR3 is TGTGCCAGCGGCAGGGGGGAATACAATGAGCAGTTCTTC.

The chain combines TRBV5-4 with TRBJ2-5; 9 bases agree with TRBD2. V was pared by 4 bases and J by 4 bases, with 5 bases of the junction left unmatched. This CDR3 has 14 residues. From germline, CDR1 is SGHNT and CDR2 YYREEE (reference sequence). DNA of the CDR3: TGTGCCAGCAGCCGGCGGGGGGGCGGAGAGACCCAGTACTTC. Amino acids: CASSRRGGGETQYF.

The chain recombines TRBV6-5 with TRBJ2-7, with TRBD2 identical over 10 bases. V lost 1 base to trimming and J lost 9 bases; unmatched junction nucleotides: 9. The CDR3 sequence is 15 residues long. Germline V gene data show CDR1 as MNHEY and CDR2 as SVGAGI. In nucleotides, the CDR3 is TGTGCCAGCAGTTACTATAGCGGGAGGAGTACGAGGCAGTACTTC. The encoded protein is CASSYYSGRSTRQYF.

This chain uses TRBV5-1 with TRBJ2-1; 10 nucleotides match TRBD2. Trimming took 4 bases from V and 0 from J; bases not matched to a gene: 7. The CDR3 runs 17 residues. The V gene's germline CDR1 is SGHRS and CDR2 YFSETQ. The CDR3 protein is CASSHLSGGSSYNEQFF. In DNA form, the CDR3 reads TGCGCCAGCAGCCATCTTAGCGGGGGGAGCTCCTACAATGAGCAGTTCTTC.

This chain connects TRBV4-3 to TRBJ2-3; D gene ambiguous. Trimming removed 1 base at V and 2 bases at J, with 7 bases between. The CDR3 runs 14 residues. Germline V gene lookup returns CDR1 LGHNA and CDR2 YSLEER. In DNA form, the CDR3 reads TGCGCCAGCAGCCAAGGGAGAAACACAGATACGCAGTATTTT. Translating it yields CASSQGRNTDTQYF.

This clone is a singleton in its sample. The rearrangement joins TRBV19 to TRBJ1-1, with 11 bases that match TRBD1. The germline gives CDR1 LNHDA, CDR2 SQIVND (reference sequence). The length of the CDR3 is 17 residues. With V trimmed by 6 bases and J by 5 bases, 14 bases remained unmatched. This CDR3 reads CASRVNPGQGGRTEAFF. In nucleotides, the CDR3 is TGTGCCAGTAGGGTGAATCCGGGACAGGGGGGAAGGACTGAAGCTTTCTTT.

V usage is TRBV5-4 and J usage is TRBJ2-7; TRBD2 matches 14 bases. The CDR3 has 16 amino acids. Looked up from germline, CDR1 is SGHNT and CDR2 is YYREEE (reference sequence). The trim removed 7 bases at V and 3 bases at J, leaving 9 bases unmatched. The CDR3 loop is CASGSFGTSGSYEQYF. The CDR3 DNA sequence: TGTGCCAGCGGGTCCTTTGGGACTAGCGGGAGCTACGAGCAGTACTTC. Combining the CDR3 with reference TRBV5-4 and TRBJ2-7 gives the whole variable domain ETGVTQSPTHLIKTRGQQVTLRCSSQSGHNTVSWYQQALGQGPQFIFQYYREEENGRGNFPPRFSGLQFPNYSSELNVNALELDDSALYLCASGSFGTSGSYEQYFGPGTRLTVT.

This sequence joins TRBV18 and TRBJ1-2; TRBD1 matches at 8 bases. The V gene end was trimmed by 5 bases and the J gene end by 7 bases; junction bases not matched to a gene: 9. The CDR3 extends over 14 amino acids. The germline V gene has CDR1 KGHSH and CDR2 LQKENI. The CDR3: CASSTPLTGGGYTF. The CDR3 nucleotides read TGTGCCAGCTCAACCCCTCTAACAGGGGGTGGCTACACCTTC. Complete variable domain (other parts from reference TRBV18 and TRBJ1-2): NAGVMQNPRHLVRRRGQEARLRCSPMKGHSHVYWYRQLPEEGLKFMVYLQKENIIDESGMPKERFSAEFPKEGPSILRIQQVVRGDSAAYFCASSTPLTGGGYTFGSGTRLTVV.